The present T cell receptor (beta chain) was sequenced within a study of T cell repertoires in cytomegalovirus infection. Turning to the study itself: Public TCR beta signatures were indicative of both CMV infection and a matching HLA type. Study-wide results and limits: Frequencies of public TCR beta families were cumulated, and this identified carriers of CMV plus the relevant HLA. The ex vivo response showed dominance by HLA-C-restricted CMV-specific TCR beta clonotypes.

This clonotype was counted at least ten times. Its target is unknown. Looked up from germline, CDR1 is MNHEY and CDR2 is SMNVEV (reference sequence). CDR3 length equals 14 residues. The ends lost 6 bases at V and 4 bases at J; junction bases unmatched: 3. TCRdb independently ran MiXCR on the reads; one entry per CDR3 protein. Here the sample spans 630,000 or so distinct CDR3 sequences, roughly a quarter being singletons. The chain combines TRBV27 with TRBJ2-1; TRBD2 aligns across 10 bases. The receptor's source is a human donor in good health (CMV status not recorded). Some clones in this sample may be carry-over from other donors' samples. Sequenced: CD8+ T cells from PBMCs. DNA for the CDR3: TGTGCCAGCAGGCCAGCGGGGGGGTACAATGAGCAGTTCTTC. Its protein is CASRPAGGYNEQFF.